The sequence of this TCR beta chain was determined in a study of Ad26.COV2.S vaccination and SARS-CoV-2 variants. Study-wide results and caveats: Comparability of non-spike TCR breadth was observed across vaccine and placebo recipients. Greater spike-specific TCR breadth was seen in vaccine recipients than in placebo recipients. The TCR-based breadth and depth measures might underestimate overall T cell responses.

As for treatment: roughly 19 received Ad26.COV2.S at low or high dose, single or two shots; 5 received placebo; per-sample allocation not given. It was on day 63 after the first vaccine or placebo injection that samples were taken. A Boston adult aged 18-55 years was the donor. The CDR3 covers 19 residues. The germline gives CDR1 LGHNA, CDR2 YNFKEQ. After removal of 2 bases from V and 0 bases from J, the junction contained 11 bases not matched to a gene. As to this clone: What it binds is unknown.

The table came from immunoSEQ multiplex PCR; TCRdb's copy has only in-frame clones and leaves some out. The table has about 350,000 clones, about 87% seen once; the top ten hold 6.4%. Sequencing was performed on peripheral blood, taken in a trial of Ad26.COV2.S vaccine versus placebo. The TCR sequence derives from a person between 18 and 65 years old who received the Ad26.COV2.S COVID-19 vaccine or a placebo. This rearrangement joins TRBV4-2 to TRBJ2-7; 12 bases are a match to TRBD2. CDR3 DNA sequence: TGTGCCAGCAGCCAATCCAAATCTGGACTAGCGGGAAGCTCCTACGAGCAGTACTTC. Residues: CASSQSKSGLAGSSYEQYF.